The rows below give T cell receptor beta chains drawn from one sample of a study of beta chain features in type 1 diabetes. Using immunoSEQ multiplex PCR, the repertoire was profiled, and TCRdb retains in-frame clones only, with some absent. The data hold some 350,000 clones, with around a tenth observed a single time. The sequencing sample was made of central memory CD4+ T cells from blood. The receptors were gathered from a man aged 30 to 45 with type 1 diabetes. Each CDR3 is given with its conserved first and last residue. The D gene is left open where the match is weak.

>TRBV7-9|TRBD1|TRBJ2-1
CASSSGTGSYNEQFF
>TRBV28|-|TRBJ2-7
CASSRGPAYEQYF
>TRBV5-1|-|TRBJ2-1
CASSATGSYNEQFF
>TRBV5-4|TRBD1|TRBJ1-2
CASSTGTGQEAYGYTF
>TRBV15|TRBD1|TRBJ2-7
CATSRGQAAYEQYF
>TRBV11-2|-|TRBJ2-1
CASSLDSNNEQFF
>TRBV7-2|-|TRBJ2-4
CASSFTGENIQYF
>TRBV11-1|-|TRBJ2-5
CASSSRGVPPYQETQYF
>TRBV7-2|-|TRBJ2-2
CASSPGPYANTGELFF
>TRBV5-1|-|TRBJ2-3
CASSFTAADTQYF
>TRBV5-1|-|TRBJ2-2
CASSLRDGGGTGELFF
>TRBV18|TRBD1|TRBJ2-7
CASSPLQGEQYF
>TRBV28|TRBD2|TRBJ2-2
CASSFGGRGAGELFF
>TRBV19|TRBD1|TRBJ1-1
CASSAETGGEAFF
>TRBV18|-|TRBJ2-5
CASSRGLSETQYF
>TRBV28|TRBD1|TRBJ2-3
CASSILRTGGGNTQYF
>TRBV7-8|-|TRBJ1-5
CASSLGGDQPQHF
>TRBV19|-|TRBJ2-7
CASSIGTRGYEQYF
>TRBV6-6|TRBD2|TRBJ2-5
CASSRTSGSQETRYF
>TRBV5-8|TRBD2|TRBJ2-3
CASSLVVGGSDTQYF
>TRBV7-9|-|TRBJ1-1
CASREANTEAFF
>TRBV6-6|TRBD1|TRBJ2-1
CASSYRDRGYDNEQFF
>TRBV6-5|-|TRBJ2-2
CASTRDGNTGELFF
>TRBV6-6|TRBD2|TRBJ2-5
CASSYGAGVGETQYF
>TRBV21-1|-|TRBJ2-7
CASSTPLGGNHEQYF
>TRBV29-1|-|TRBJ1-2
CSVGRTEIRDYGYTF
>TRBV5-5|TRBD2|TRBJ2-5
CASSVGGGPGPGKETQYF
>TRBV18|-|TRBJ2-7
CASSPVEGFFAGGQGMEQYF
>TRBV11-3|-|TRBJ2-7
CASSLDNSYEQYF
>TRBV28|-|TRBJ2-1
CASRQGGRGNEQFF
>TRBV21-1|-|TRBJ1-2
CASGAHRGRMYGYTF
>TRBV4-2|TRBD2|TRBJ2-1
CASSQDLAGGMGNEQFF
>TRBV5-6|TRBD1|TRBJ2-7
CASSLWDRGTEQYF
>TRBV7-9|-|TRBJ2-2
CASSLKSSGGELFF
>TRBV7-2|TRBD2|TRBJ2-3
CASSLVGRKDTQYF
>TRBV27|-|TRBJ2-7
CASSPIISYEQYF
>TRBV10-3|TRBD1|TRBJ2-7
CASRDRGDLETYEQYF
>TRBV6-6|-|TRBJ2-3
CASSPGHTQYF
>TRBV15|-|TRBJ1-3
CATSTSDTSSGNTIYF
>TRBV9|TRBD1|TRBJ1-1
CASSVGTGWPNTEAFF
>TRBV7-8|TRBD1|TRBJ2-2
CASSRWDSANTGELFF
>TRBV7-9|-|TRBJ1-1
CASSASQNTEAFF
>TRBV7-2|-|TRBJ2-2
CASSLAGRELFF
>TRBV7-2|-|TRBJ1-5
CASSLVADPRPQHF
>TRBV5-1|TRBD1|TRBJ1-5
CASSLAGTGEPQHF
>TRBV7-8|TRBD1|TRBJ2-1
CASSPGQSPYNEQFF
>TRBV7-2|-|TRBJ2-7
CASSSQGEYEQYF
>TRBV7-9|-|TRBJ1-2
CASSLGIANYGYTF
>TRBV28|-|TRBJ1-5
CASSLGHADQPQHF
>TRBV5-1|-|TRBJ2-5
CASSFFGGGETQYF
>TRBV11-2|-|TRBJ2-7
CASRHVGYEQYF
>TRBV29-1|-|TRBJ2-5
CSVRRAQETQYF
>TRBV27|-|TRBJ2-5
CASSLSVRAETQYF
>TRBV4-2|-|TRBJ2-3
CASSTGEGTSTDTQYF
>TRBV7-8|TRBD1|TRBJ1-5
CASDRVGGMLNQPQHF
>TRBV7-9|-|TRBJ2-5
CASSFSSLETQYF
>TRBV28|-|TRBJ2-7
CASRPPRSSYEQYF
>TRBV29-1|-|TRBJ1-3
CSVVIRHSGNTIYF
>TRBV6-5|TRBD1|TRBJ1-1
CASRNHRGPTEAFF